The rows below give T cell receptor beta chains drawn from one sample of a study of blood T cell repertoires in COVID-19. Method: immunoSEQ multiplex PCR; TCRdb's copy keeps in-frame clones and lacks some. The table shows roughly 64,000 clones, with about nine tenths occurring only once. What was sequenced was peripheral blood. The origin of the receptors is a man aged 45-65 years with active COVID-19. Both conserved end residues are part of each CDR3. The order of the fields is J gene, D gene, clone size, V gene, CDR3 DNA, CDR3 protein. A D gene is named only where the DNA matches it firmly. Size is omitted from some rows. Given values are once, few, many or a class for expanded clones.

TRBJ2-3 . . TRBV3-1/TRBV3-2 TGTGCCAGCAGCCAAGGGGCATTTAGCACAGATACGCAGTATTTT CASSQGAFSTDTQYF
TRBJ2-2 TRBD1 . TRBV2 TGTGCCAGCAGAAGACCGGGACAGGGGACCGGGGAGCTGTTTTTT CASRRPGQGTGELFF
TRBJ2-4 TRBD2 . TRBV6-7 TGTGCCAGCAGTTACGGACTAGCGGGGCTAGCCAAAAACATTCAGTACTTC CASSYGLAGLAKNIQYF
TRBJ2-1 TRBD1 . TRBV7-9 TGTGCCAGCAGCTTCCTAAGCCTGAGGACAGGTAAAATCTCCGAGCAGTTCTTC CASSFLSLRTGKISEQFF
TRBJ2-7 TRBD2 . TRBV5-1 TGCGCCAGCAGCTTCACGGGACTAGCGTTCGACGAGCAGTACTTC CASSFTGLAFDEQYF
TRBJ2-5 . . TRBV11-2 TGTGCCAGCAGCTTATTTCGGGGTTTGACCCAAGAGACCCAGTACTTC CASSLFRGLTQETQYF
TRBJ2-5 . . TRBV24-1 TGTGCCACCAGTGATGTCTCCGGGATCCAAGAGACCCAGTACTTC CATSDVSGIQETQYF
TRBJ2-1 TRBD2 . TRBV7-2 TGTGCCAGCAGGTCTCGTCTAGCGGACAACAATGAGCAGTTCTTC CASRSRLADNNEQFF
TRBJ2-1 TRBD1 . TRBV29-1 TGCAGCTTCGTACGAGGGACAGGGGGCGGGGATGAGCAGTTCTTC CSFVRGTGGGDEQFF
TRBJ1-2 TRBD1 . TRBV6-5 TGTGCCAGCAGTTCCAGGGGGCGTATGGGCTACACCTTC CASSSRGRMGYTF
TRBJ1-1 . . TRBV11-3 TGTGCCAGCAGCTTAGATAGCCACACTGAAGCTTTCTTT CASSLDSHTEAFF
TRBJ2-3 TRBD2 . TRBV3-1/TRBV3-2 TGTGCCAGCAGCCAAGTGGGACTAGCGGCAGATACGCAGTATTTT CASSQVGLAADTQYF
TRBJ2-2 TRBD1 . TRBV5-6 TGTGCCAGCAGCTGGAGGACAGGGGGAGGCGGGGAGCTGTTTTTT CASSWRTGGGGELFF
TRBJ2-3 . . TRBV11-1 TGTGCCAGCAGCTTAGAGCGGTTAGGCACAGATACGCAGTATTTT CASSLERLGTDTQYF
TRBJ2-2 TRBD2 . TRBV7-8 TGTGCCAGCAGTCAGTTTGGCGGGGGAAGGAAAGGGGAGCTGTTTTTT CASSQFGGGRKGELFF
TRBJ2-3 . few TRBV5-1 TGCGCCAGCAGCGGGAGCGAGTGGAGCACAGATACGCAGTATTTT CASSGSEWSTDTQYF
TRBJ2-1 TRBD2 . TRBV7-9 TGTGCCAGCAGCCCACTAGGACTAGCGGTAGCCTACAATGAGCAGTTCTTC CASSPLGLAVAYNEQFF
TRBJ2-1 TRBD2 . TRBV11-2 TGTGCCAGCAGCCCGAGCGGGGGGACCTACAATGAGCAGTTCTTC CASSPSGGTYNEQFF
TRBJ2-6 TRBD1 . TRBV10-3 TGTGCCATCAGACCCCAGGGGGCTACCTCTGGGGCCAACGTCCTGACTTTC CAIRPQGATSGANVLTF
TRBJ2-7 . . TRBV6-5 TGTGCCAGCAGCCCAAGGTCGGGCGAGCAGTACTTC CASSPRSGEQYF
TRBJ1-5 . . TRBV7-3 TGTGCCAGCAGCTTAGACAAAAATCAGCCCCAGCATTTT CASSLDKNQPQHF
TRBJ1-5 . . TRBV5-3 TGTGCCCCCCCCTCACGGAGACCCGAGAATCAGCCCCAGCATTTT CAPPSRRPENQPQHF
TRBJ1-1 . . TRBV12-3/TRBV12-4 TGTGCCAGCAGTTACAGGGAAGGGACTGAAGCTTTCTTT CASSYREGTEAFF
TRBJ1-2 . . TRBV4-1 TGCGCCAGCAGCCAATCTCAGGGCCTTAACTATGGCTACACCTTC CASSQSQGLNYGYTF
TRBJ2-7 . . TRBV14 TGTGCCAGCAGCCCAGAGACGGGTAGAGGCGAGCAGTACTTC CASSPETGRGEQYF
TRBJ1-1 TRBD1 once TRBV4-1 TGCGCCAGCACCAAAGGGACAGGGGGTCGGAACACTGAAGCTTTCTTT CASTKGTGGRNTEAFF